This T cell receptor (beta chain) was observed in a study of blood T cell repertoires in COVID-19 (TCRdb year 2020). Regarding the research as a whole: Samples covering the acute and convalescent phases of COVID-19 were provided by collaborators in the United States, Italy and Spain. The material from the prospective study consisted of cDNA or gDNA derived from T cells, B-cell-depleted T cells, or PBMCs. Deeply sampled blood TCRbeta repertoires from subjects exposed to, actively infected with, or recovered from COVID-19 were included in the dataset. The repertoires were made available in a free public database intended to serve as a resource for research on the immune response to SARS-CoV-2. Samples were obtained from the ongoing ImmuneRACE study (first 160 participants) and from about 1,300 subjects provided by 6 global collaborators. Sample metadata almost always included a de-identified subject ID, COVID-19 status, age in years and sex. HLA class I and class II types, where available, came from metadata supplied by the sample provider rather than from assay-based typing. Study-wide findings and limitations: How much clinical and demographic metadata was included differed by source and by participant, and the metadata was provided uncurated.

From the germline V gene (reference sequence), CDR1 is LNHDA and CDR2 is SQIVND. Measured from the cysteine to the phenylalanine, the CDR3 is 12 residues long. The read is trimmed to its CDR3 DNA, 36 bases read in frame from base 1. Compared with germline, V lacks 6 bases and J lacks 10 bases; bases without a gene match: 0. The immunoSEQ Assay, a bias-controlled multiplex PCR, was used to amplify TCRbeta CDR3 regions from genomic DNA. For the original study's pipeline: The number of nucleated cells in each sample was estimated from the amplification of reference gene primers within the assay. Sequence reads were collapsed and filtered to measure the absolute abundance of every unique TCRbeta CDR3 rearrangement. For each sample, productive Simpson clonality was calculated by taking the square root of Simpson's diversity index across productive rearrangements. As stored in TCRdb, this immuneACCESS dataset retains in-frame rearrangements with V and J assigned. A fraction of the clones does not appear; measured against another copy, unresolved V genes explain less than half of the discrepancy, and the remainder lacks a known reason. The V and J calls and clone size come from that table; D and trimming were worked out from the DNA. Here the sample has roughly 380,000 clones; 85% occur a single time. Together, the top ten hold roughly 3.7% of the sample.

The collaborating institutions used their own protocols to collect whole blood in K2EDTA tubes. For TCRbeta analysis, collaborators shipped samples in one of three forms: frozen whole blood, isolated PBMCs, or DNA extracted from either of those sample types. Comments on this clone: Its antigen remains undetermined. Base-call qualities are not available, and no considerably larger clone is one nucleotide away.

The specimen was peripheral blood. This sequence originates from a young woman with acute or convalescent COVID-19. Here the chain combines TRBV19 and TRBJ1-6, with TRBD1 matching 10 junction bases. CDR3 region: CASRTGGSPLHF. The sequenced DNA: TGTGCCAGTAGGACAGGGGGCTCACCCCTCCACTTT.